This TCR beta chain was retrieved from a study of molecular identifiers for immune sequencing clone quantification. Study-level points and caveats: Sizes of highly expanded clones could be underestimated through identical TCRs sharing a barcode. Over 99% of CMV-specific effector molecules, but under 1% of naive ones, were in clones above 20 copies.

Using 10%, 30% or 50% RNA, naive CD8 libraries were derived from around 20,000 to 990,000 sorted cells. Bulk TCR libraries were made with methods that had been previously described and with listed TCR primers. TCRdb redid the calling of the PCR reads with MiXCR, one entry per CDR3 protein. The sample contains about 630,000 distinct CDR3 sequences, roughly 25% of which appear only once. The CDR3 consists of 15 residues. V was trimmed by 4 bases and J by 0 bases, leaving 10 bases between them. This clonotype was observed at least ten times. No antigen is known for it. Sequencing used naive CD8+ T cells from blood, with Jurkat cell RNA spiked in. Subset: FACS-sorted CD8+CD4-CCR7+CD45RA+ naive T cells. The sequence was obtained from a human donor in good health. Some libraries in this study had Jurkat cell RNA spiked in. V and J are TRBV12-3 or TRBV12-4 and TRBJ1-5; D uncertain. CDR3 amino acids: CASSSRGYSNQPQHF. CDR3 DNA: TGTGCCAGCAGTTCCCGGGGATATAGCAATCAGCCCCAGCATTTT.